One and the same sample provided the 28 T cell receptor beta chains below, sequenced in a study of blood T cell repertoires in COVID-19. TCRdb keeps only in-frame clones here, not all; method: immunoSEQ multiplex PCR. In the table there are about 250,000 clones, about four fifths of which are singletons. The specimen was peripheral blood. Source of these receptors: a man in his forties with active or convalescent COVID-19.

The chain's CDR3 is CASSRLYQETQYF. CDR3 nucleotides: TGTGCCAGTAGTAGACTGTACCAAGAGACCCAGTACTTC. V is TRBV19 and J is TRBJ2-5; no definite D call. The CDR3 has 13 residues. The V and J ends lost 4 bases and 0 bases respectively, with 6 bases between them. Germline V gene data show CDR1 as LNHDA and CDR2 as SQIVND (reference sequence).

The chain uses TRBV9 and TRBJ1-3; 9 bases agree with TRBD1. The V gene's germline CDR1 is SGDLS and CDR2 YYNGEE. Unmatched junction bases numbered 4, after V lost 4 bases and J lost 5 bases. The CDR3 contains 14 residues. The CDR3 here is CASSLGQGRNTIYF. The CDR3 nucleotides read TGTGCCAGCAGCCTGGGACAGGGTCGAAACACCATATATTTT.

J is TRBJ2-5 and V is TRBV3-1 (or the pseudogene TRBV3-2), with 11 bases matching TRBD2. The V segment lost 2 bases and the J segment 5 bases; nucleotides outside the gene matches: 4. CDR3 length equals 15 residues. Germline values: CDR1 LGHDT, CDR2 YNNKEL (reference sequence). Written as DNA, the CDR3 is TGTGCCAGCAGCCAAACTAGCGGGAGTGTCGAGACCCAGTACTTC. As protein: CASSQTSGSVETQYF.

This sequence joins TRBV30 and TRBJ2-6; D unresolved. Trimming removed 0 bases at V and 0 bases at J, with 18 bases between. The CDR3 loop spans 19 amino acids. In germline, CDR1 is GTSNPN, CDR2 SVGIG (reference sequence). This CDR3 is CAWSVYQAIQYSGANVLTF. DNA of the CDR3: TGTGCCTGGAGTGTATACCAGGCAATACAATACTCTGGGGCCAACGTCCTGACTTTC.

The chain carries TRBV28 and TRBJ2-5, with D perhaps TRBD1 (6 bases). The CDR3 spans 14 residues. Germline CDR1 and CDR2: MDHEN and SYDVKM. Trimming pared 3 bases from V and 5 bases from J, leaving 13 bases between. In DNA form, the CDR3 reads TGTGCCAGCAGTTTTAATGACAGGCGGGAGACCCAGTACTTC. It yields the protein CASSFNDRRETQYF.

This chain uses TRBV18 with TRBJ1-1; 7 bases line up with TRBD1. This CDR3 contains 13 residues. In germline, CDR1 is KGHSH, CDR2 LQKENI. V lost 2 bases to trimming and J lost 5 bases; unmatched junction nucleotides: 2. CDR3 protein: CASSPTGVTEAFF. The CDR3 DNA reads TGTGCCAGCTCACCAACAGGGGTTACTGAAGCTTTCTTT.

This sequence joins TRBV7-2 and TRBJ1-5; D remains unclear. Germline V gene data show CDR1 as SGHTA and CDR2 as FQGNSA. V lost 5 bases and J lost 6, with 17 bases in between. The CDR3 covers 15 residues. The CDR3: CASSPGPLGGQPQHF. Written as DNA, the CDR3 is TGTGCCAGCAGCCCCGGGCCCTTAGGAGGTCAGCCCCAGCATTTT.

The chain has TRBV4-1 and TRBJ2-7; D is possibly TRBD2 (6 bases). This CDR3 is 15 amino acids long. CDR1 is MGHRA, CDR2 YSYEKL, per germline. V was shortened by 1 base and J by 0 bases, with 10 bases between the two germline ends. The CDR3 reads CASSQGFGSSYEQYF. As DNA, the CDR3 is TGCGCCAGCAGCCAAGGGTTCGGGAGCTCCTACGAGCAGTACTTC.

The CDR3 protein is CAWTLQGTNEKLFF. CDR3 sequence (DNA): TGTGCCTGGACCCTCCAGGGGACTAATGAAAAACTGTTTTTT. The chain links TRBV30 to TRBJ1-4; D might be TRBD1 (6 bases). This CDR3 region has 14 residues. Trimming took off 4 bases at V and 2 bases at J, with 11 bases between the two ends. The germline V gene has CDR1 GTSNPN and CDR2 SVGIG (reference sequence).

The chain is built from TRBV27 and TRBJ1-6; possibly TRBD1 for D (5 bases). Trimming left V 3 bases short and J 6 bases short, with 12 bases between. The CDR3 is made up of 15 amino acids. From germline, CDR1 is MNHEY and CDR2 SMNVEV (reference sequence). The CDR3 DNA is TGTGCCAGCAGTTTCCCGGGACTGGGTAATTCACCCCTCCACTTT. Protein: CASSFPGLGNSPLHF.

This clone was seen a single time. The V gene is TRBV6-5, the J gene TRBJ1-3; D is unresolved. Germline CDR1 MNHEY, CDR2 SVGAGI. CDR3 length: 14 amino acids. The V end lost 0 bases, the J end lost 4 bases, and 7 bases lay between the germline ends. The CDR3 coding sequence is TGTGCCAGCAGTTACTCGAATAGCGGAAACACCATATATTTT. Its translation: CASSYSNSGNTIYF.

V gene TRBV24-1 combines with J gene TRBJ1-2; D gene ambiguous. Per the germline V gene, CDR1 is KGHDR and CDR2 is SFDVKD. Trimming cost V 9 bases and J 8 bases, with 21 bases left between them. The CDR3 has 14 residues. This CDR3 is CATLHPPGGKGYTF. Here the CDR3 DNA reads TGTGCCACCCTTCACCCTCCGGGAGGTAAGGGCTACACCTTC.

This clone was counted only a few times. The rearrangement uses TRBV29-1 and TRBJ1-2; weak D call: TRBD1 (5 bases). V lost 4 bases, J lost 4 bases, and 13 bases lay in between. CDR3 size: 13 residues. Germline V gene data show CDR1 as SQVTM and CDR2 as ANQGSEA. In DNA form, the CDR3 reads TGCAGCGTTGTTACAAGGGGAGGCTATGGCTACACCTTC. Encoded protein: CSVVTRGGYGYTF.

The gene calls are TRBV27 and TRBJ1-3; D is possibly TRBD1 (6 bases). Trimming left V 6 bases short and J 9 bases short, with 18 bases between. The CDR3 runs 14 residues. Germline CDR1 MNHEY, CDR2 SMNVEV (reference sequence). The CDR3 DNA is TGTGCCAGCAGCGCCACAACAGGGTCCGGCACCATATATTTT. It is translated as CASSATTGSGTIYF.

The V and J genes are TRBV5-1 and TRBJ2-3, with D perhaps TRBD1 (6 bases). With 5 bases removed from V and 1 base from J, the gap between germline ends came to 11 bases. The CDR3 runs to 14 residues. Germline lookup yields CDR1 SGHRS and CDR2 YFSETQ. The CDR3 DNA reads TGCGCCAGCAGACCTGAGGGGGGCACAGATACGCAGTATTTT. This gives the protein CASRPEGGTDTQYF.

The chain carries TRBV2 and TRBJ1-6, with a tentative D call TRBD1 (6 bases). V lost 3 bases to trimming and J lost 12 bases, with 15 bases between them. The CDR3 consists of 14 residues. Per the germline V gene, CDR1 is SNHLY and CDR2 is FYNNEI. The CDR3 region is CASSEGGTRLPLHF. The CDR3 DNA reads as TGTGCCAGCAGTGAGGGAGGGACACGTTTACCCCTCCACTTT.

This clone was counted only a few times. This chain joins TRBV5-1 and TRBJ1-2; D perhaps matches TRBD1 (5 bases). Trimming removed 4 bases from V and 2 bases from J, with 18 bases in between. There are 16 residues in the CDR3. From germline, CDR1 is SGHRS and CDR2 YFSETQ. The CDR3 loop reads CASSPAGQGWNYGYTF. DNA for the CDR3: TGCGCCAGCAGCCCCGCAGGGCAGGGATGGAACTATGGCTACACCTTC.

The chain recombines TRBV21-1 with TRBJ1-5; the DNA was not compared with TRBD1, the D call given in the table. TRBV21-1 corresponds to a pseudogene. The CDR3 is 14 residues long. The CDR3 nucleotides are TGTGCCAGCCACGCAGGGTACAGCAATCAGCCCCAGCATTTT. The encoded protein is CASHAGYSNQPQHF.

CDR3 loop: CASSLVPGGDSYGYTF. The DNA for the CDR3 is TGTGCCAGCAGCTTAGTTCCGGGAGGAGACTCCTATGGCTACACCTTC. The chain combines TRBV7-8 with TRBJ1-2; D uncertain. The V gene lost 1 base and the J gene lost 4 bases, with 16 bases spanning the gap. This CDR3 region has 16 residues. The germline V gene has CDR1 SGHVS and CDR2 FQNEAQ. Using reference TRBV7-8 and TRBJ1-2 for the parts outside the CDR3, the full variable domain is GAGVSQSPRYKVAKRGQDVALRCDPISGHVSLFWYQQALGQGPEFLTYFQNEAQLDKSGLPSDRFFAERPEGSVSTLKIQRTQQEDSAVYLCASSLVPGGDSYGYTFGSGTRLTVV.

The rearrangement links TRBV27 to TRBJ1-1; tentatively, D is TRBD1 (6 bases). The CDR3 runs 18 residues. V lost 1 base to trimming and J lost 0 bases, with 18 bases between them. Germline V gene sequence: CDR1 MNHEY, CDR2 SMNVEV (reference sequence). The CDR3 bases are TGTGCCAGCAGTTTATATCTCGGACAGAGGAGCATGAACACTGAAGCTTTCTTT. Translating it yields CASSLYLGQRSMNTEAFF.

This clone came up a few times. For the CDR3, the DNA is TGTGCCAGCAGTGGGGGACTGACTAGCGGGGGCCAAGAGACCCAGTACTTC. Translation: CASSGGLTSGGQETQYF. The rearrangement uses TRBV6-1 and TRBJ2-5; TRBD2 agrees at 12 bases. From germline, CDR1 is MNHNS and CDR2 SASEGT. J gave up 1 base and V 4 bases, and 7 bases lay outside the gene matches. CDR3 size: 17 residues.

This clone was picked up one time. The chain employs TRBV24-1 and TRBJ2-3, with D possibly being TRBD2 (6 bases). In germline, CDR1 is KGHDR, CDR2 SFDVKD. CDR3 length: 17 residues. V lost 6 bases to trimming and J lost 2 bases, with 20 bases between them. The CDR3 sequence: CATSHPRGAGNTDTQYF. In DNA, the CDR3 is TGTGCCACCAGTCACCCTCGGGGAGCGGGCAACACAGATACGCAGTATTTT.

V usage is TRBV19 and J usage is TRBJ1-6; TRBD1 agrees at 7 bases. The CDR3 has 16 amino acids. The V gene end was trimmed by 7 bases and the J gene end by 7 bases; junction bases not matched to a gene: 13. Germline-derived CDR1 and CDR2 are LNHDA and SQIVND (reference sequence). In DNA form, the CDR3 reads TGTGCCAGTACCCCCGAATGGGGCAGGGGGAATTCACCCCTCCACTTT. Protein sequence: CASTPEWGRGNSPLHF.

Only a few counts were recorded for this clone. The rearrangement uses TRBV12-3 or TRBV12-4 and TRBJ1-2; D might be TRBD1 (6 bases). V shed 5 bases and J shed 10 bases, with 14 bases lying between them. The CDR3 runs to 12 residues. The CDR3 bases are TGTGCCAGCAGTCCCGCCGCAGGGGTCTACACCTTC. Protein sequence: CASSPAAGVYTF.

This clone was detected only once. The CDR3 protein is CASSPTPSGGSTDTQYF. Here the CDR3 DNA reads TGCGCCAGCAGCCCGACGCCTAGCGGGGGAAGCACAGATACGCAGTATTTT. J is TRBJ2-3 and V is TRBV4-3, with 10 bases fitting TRBD2. CDR1 is LGHNA and CDR2 is YSLEER in the germline V gene. This CDR3 is 17 amino acids long. V lost 4 bases to trimming and J lost 0 bases; unmatched junction nucleotides: 7.

This sequence joins TRBV6-6 and TRBJ1-4; D gene ambiguous. V was pared by 2 bases and J by 3 bases, with 7 bases between. Germline V gives CDR1 MNHNY, CDR2 SVGAGI (reference sequence). The length of the CDR3 is 14 residues. The CDR3 reads CASSYPESNEKLFF. The CDR3 coding sequence is TGTGCCAGCAGTTACCCGGAGTCTAATGAAAAACTGTTTTTT.

The chain recombines TRBV7-2 with TRBJ2-3; possible D gene TRBD2, 6 bases. Trimming removed 5 bases from V and 2 bases from J, with 14 bases in between. The CDR3 consists of 15 residues. Germline CDR1 and CDR2: SGHTA and FQGNSA. The CDR3: CASSGTSFPTDTQYF. The CDR3 DNA follows: TGTGCCAGCAGCGGAACTAGCTTCCCCACAGATACGCAGTATTTT. Full variable domain (outside the CDR3, taken from reference TRBV7-2 and TRBJ2-3): GAGVSQSPSNKVTEKGKDVELRCDPISGHTALYWYRQSLGQGLEFLIYFQGNSAPDKSGLPSDRFSAERTGGSVSTLTIQRTQQEDSAVYLCASSGTSFPTDTQYFGPGTRLTVL.

This clone has only one observation. The rearrangement links TRBV25-1 to TRBJ2-3; 7 nucleotides agree with TRBD2. Trimming at V came to 5 bases and at J to 2 bases, leaving 10 bases not matched to a gene. The germline V gene encodes CDR1 MGHDK and CDR2 SYGVNS. The CDR3 runs 16 residues. The CDR3 DNA reads TGTGCCAGCAGTCAGTCCTCGGCGGGAGTCACAGATACGCAGTATTTT. Its translation: CASSQSSAGVTDTQYF.